This T cell receptor (beta chain) stems from a study of cytomegalovirus exposure and HLA in healthy donors. At the level of the study: Of around 400 genotyped donors, around 86% grouped in the Caucasian-associated ancestry cluster.

Study-wide points: Rare sequences made up most TCRs, while some public TCRs were found in many donors. Later findings reportedly placed an Asian-associated ancestry cluster below the roughly 700-donor mean for N-insertions.

In regard to this clone: Its antigen is as yet unknown.

The CDR3 covers 14 residues. Germline lookup yields CDR1 SGHVS and CDR2 FNYEAQ. Trimming at V came to 4 bases and at J to 4 bases, leaving 5 bases not matched to a gene. The PCR contained 60 Vbeta and 13 Jbeta primers. Assay: immunoSEQ multiplex PCR; the TCRdb copy retains only in-frame clones and omits some. The sample lists 100,000 to 150,000 clones; over 60% were seen once. This TCR was recovered from a man aged 18 to 30 in good health and CMV-seropositive. The J gene is TRBJ1-2, the V gene TRBV7-6; the match to TRBD1 covers 8 bases. Sequencing input: PBMCs. This CDR3 reads CASSSGQGSYGYTF. For the CDR3, the DNA is TGTGCCAGCAGCTCTGGACAGGGCAGCTATGGCTACACCTTC.